One and the same sample provided the 26 T cell receptor beta chains below, sequenced in a study of T cells after yellow fever vaccination. TCRdb processed the 5' RACE reads anew with MiXCR; each CDR3 protein has one entry. The sample lists under 700,000 distinct CDR3 sequences, roughly a sixth occurring once. Sequencing was performed on PBMCs, taken less than 6 days after the first yellow fever vaccination. These TCRs come from a man aged 18 to 29 who received the YFV17D yellow fever vaccine.

This clonotype was detected only a few times. The chain is built from TRBV5-4 and TRBJ2-3, with TRBD2 as a possible D gene (5 bases). Trimming shortened V by 0 bases and J by 5 bases, and 10 bases separated the two germline ends. Germline-derived CDR1 and CDR2 are SGHNT and YYREEE (reference sequence). CDR3 length: 14 residues. CDR3 residues: CASSLDQGGDTQYF. The CDR3 DNA sequence: TGTGCCAGCAGCTTGGATCAAGGAGGAGATACGCAGTATTTT.

V gene TRBV30 combines with J gene TRBJ2-5; TRBD1 agrees at 9 bases. This CDR3 contains 17 residues. Germline loops: CDR1 GTSNPN, CDR2 SVGIG (reference sequence). V shed 4 bases and J 3 bases; nucleotides not matched to a gene: 15. The CDR3 DNA is TGTGCCTGGACGGAACCGGAGGACAGGGGAATCAAAGAGACCCAGTACTTC. It yields the protein CAWTEPEDRGIKETQYF.

This clonotype was detected only a few times. This chain links TRBV5-1 with TRBJ2-3; 8 bases are shared with TRBD1. Germline CDR1 SGHRS, CDR2 YFSETQ. J gave up 0 bases and V 4 bases, and 10 bases lay outside the gene matches. The length of the CDR3 is 17 residues. The CDR3 DNA reads as TGCGCCAGCAGCCCAGGACAGGGCTTGGCTAGCACAGATACGCAGTATTTT. Its translation: CASSPGQGLASTDTQYF.

This clonotype was seen only a few times. V usage is TRBV5-4 and J usage is TRBJ1-2, with TRBD1 as a possible D gene (5 bases). CDR1 and CDR2 (germline): SGHNT, YYREEE (reference sequence). V lost 6 bases and J lost 2, with 14 bases in between. The CDR3 spans 14 residues. The CDR3 sequence: CASTRPGRNYGYTF. The CDR3 bases are TGTGCCAGCACCCGCCCGGGACGGAACTATGGCTACACCTTC. The full variable domain, with the rest looked up from reference TRBV5-4 and TRBJ1-2, is ETGVTQSPTHLIKTRGQQVTLRCSSQSGHNTVSWYQQALGQGPQFIFQYYREEENGRGNFPPRFSGLQFPNYSSELNVNALELDDSALYLCASTRPGRNYGYTFGSGTRLTVV.

This chain joins TRBV7-2 and TRBJ2-5; D not resolved. The germline V gene has CDR1 SGHTA and CDR2 FQGNSA. Trimming took off 6 bases at V and 4 bases at J, with 9 bases between the two ends. The CDR3 is made up of 12 amino acids. For the CDR3, the DNA is TGTGCCAGCAGGCCTACTCCAGAGACCCAGTACTTC. Translated, it gives CASRPTPETQYF.

This clonotype occurred a few times. V is TRBV5-1 and J is TRBJ1-1, with no clear D. Germline V gene data show CDR1 as SGHRS and CDR2 as YFSETQ. This CDR3 comprises 12 residues. The V end lost 7 bases, the J end lost 1 base, and 8 bases lay between the germline ends. CDR3 residues: CASQRENTEAFF. The CDR3 coding sequence is TGCGCCAGCCAAAGGGAGAACACTGAAGCTTTCTTT.

This clonotype has a handful of counts. The chain is built from TRBV20-1 and TRBJ2-3; 9 bases map to TRBD2. J gave up 2 bases and V 5 bases, and 5 bases lay outside the gene matches. The CDR3 length is 14 residues. Per the germline V gene, CDR1 is DFQATT and CDR2 is SNEGSKA (reference sequence). CDR3 sequence reads: CSAGAGGSTDTQYF. The CDR3 DNA reads TGCAGTGCTGGCGCGGGGGGGTCCACAGATACGCAGTATTTT.

This clonotype was recorded at least ten times. The chain couples TRBV7-9 to TRBJ1-1; D not resolved. The CDR3 loop spans 14 amino acids. Trimming stripped 3 bases from V and 5 bases from J, with 13 bases between. The germline V gene encodes CDR1 SEHNR and CDR2 FQNEAQ (reference sequence). CDR3 sequence (DNA): TGTGCCAGCAGCTTCAAGGACCAGTGGACTGAAGCTTTCTTT. This encodes CASSFKDQWTEAFF. Based on the CDR3 plus reference TRBV7-9 and TRBJ1-1, the full variable domain is DTGVSQNPRHKITKRGQNVTFRCDPISEHNRLYWYRQTLGQGPEFLTYFQNEAQLEKSRLLSDRFSAERPKGSFSTLEIQRTEQGDSAMYLCASSFKDQWTEAFFGQGTRLTVV.

V usage is TRBV7-9 and J usage is TRBJ1-2; no clear D. Looked up from germline, CDR1 is SEHNR and CDR2 is FQNEAQ (reference sequence). The CDR3 runs 14 residues. With 0 bases removed from V and 5 bases from J, the gap between germline ends came to 10 bases. CDR3: CASSLAITVYGYTF. The DNA of the CDR3 is TGTGCCAGCAGCTTAGCGATAACAGTTTATGGCTACACCTTC.

This clonotype was observed a few times. The chain carries TRBV7-8 and TRBJ1-6; possibly TRBD1 for D (5 bases). Looked up from germline, CDR1 is SGHVS and CDR2 is FQNEAQ. The CDR3 loop spans 16 amino acids. The germline V and J ends were trimmed by 6 bases and 1 base, with 13 bases remaining between them. This chain's CDR3 is CASREGTASYNSPLHF. CDR3 nucleotides: TGTGCCAGCAGGGAGGGGACCGCTTCCTATAATTCACCCCTCCACTTT.

The J gene is TRBJ2-5, the V gene TRBV20-1; TRBD2 agrees at 7 bases. This CDR3 spans 13 amino acids. CDR1 DFQATT and CDR2 SNEGSKA come from the germline V gene (reference sequence). V trimming: 4 bases; J trimming: 5 bases; junction bases outside the gene matches: 7. The CDR3 DNA follows: TGCAGTGCTAAACTAGCGAGTCGGGAGACCCAGTACTTC. As protein: CSAKLASRETQYF.

Ten or more counts support this clonotype. The V call is TRBV9, the J call TRBJ2-5; unclear D gene. The CDR3 covers 13 residues. V was clipped by 0 bases and J by 5 bases, with 8 bases between them. Germline V gene sequence: CDR1 SGDLS, CDR2 YYNGEE. CDR3 DNA: TGTGCCAGCAGCGTAGTCCCCCGGGAGACCCAGTACTTC. It is translated as CASSVVPRETQYF. The variable domain in full, with the rest retrieved from reference TRBV9 and TRBJ2-5, is DSGVTQTPKHLITATGQRVTLRCSPRSGDLSVYWYQQSLDQGLQFLIQYYNGEERAKGNILERFSAQQFPDLHSELNLSSLELGDSALYFCASSVVPRETQYFGPGTRLLVL.

This sequence joins TRBV20-1 and TRBJ2-7; D gene uncertain. Germline CDR1 DFQATT, CDR2 SNEGSKA (reference sequence). V lost 4 bases, J lost 5 bases, and 9 bases lay in between. This CDR3 has 11 amino acids. CDR3 bases: TGCAGTGCTACGTTGGAGAACGAGCAGTACTTC. It specifies CSATLENEQYF.

The rearrangement links TRBV5-5 to TRBJ2-3; the match to TRBD1 covers 7 bases. Germline values: CDR1 SGHKS, CDR2 YYEKEE (reference sequence). After removal of 6 bases from V and 0 bases from J, the junction contained 10 bases not matched to a gene. The CDR3 totals 16 residues. The CDR3 spells CASTNPTGRSTDTQYF. The CDR3 bases are TGTGCCAGCACCAACCCGACAGGGAGAAGCACAGATACGCAGTATTTT.

V is TRBV12-3 or TRBV12-4 and J is TRBJ1-1; a possible D gene is TRBD1 (5 bases). Trimming cost V 3 bases and J 11 bases, with 10 bases left between them. The CDR3 contains 11 residues. The CDR3 reads CASSLGVAAFF. The CDR3 DNA reads TGTGCCAGCAGTTTGGGGGTTGCGGCTTTCTTT.

This clonotype was seen more than once but under ten times. This chain connects TRBV4-2 to TRBJ1-6, with TRBD1 matching over 7 bases. The CDR3 spans 17 residues. Trimming at V came to 1 base and at J to 5 bases, leaving 8 bases not matched to a gene. Per the germline V gene, CDR1 is LGHNA and CDR2 is YNFKEQ. The DNA for the CDR3 is TGTGCCAGCAGCCAAGGTCGGGGAAGGGGGCATAATTCACCCCTCCACTTT. It specifies CASSQGRGRGHNSPLHF.

There are a few counts of this clonotype. The chain employs TRBV7-2 and TRBJ1-5; TRBD1 might be the D (6 bases). Germline V gene data show CDR1 as SGHTA and CDR2 as FQGNSA. This CDR3 is 15 amino acids long. The V gene lost 1 base and the J gene lost 7 bases, with 14 bases spanning the gap. The CDR3 DNA reads TGTGCCAGCAGCTTAGGGTGGGGGGGCGAACAGCCCCAGCATTTT. It yields the protein CASSLGWGGEQPQHF.

The chain is built from TRBV11-2 and TRBJ1-4; 7 bases are shared with TRBD1. This CDR3 spans 16 amino acids. V lost 3 bases and J lost 7; bases outside the gene matches: 11. The germline V gene encodes CDR1 SGHAT and CDR2 FQNNGV. The CDR3 sequence: CASSFGATGTSEKLFF. CDR3 coding DNA: TGTGCCAGCAGCTTCGGGGCGACAGGGACGAGTGAAAAACTGTTTTTT.

This clonotype was recorded many times. The chain couples TRBV10-3 to TRBJ2-1; TRBD1 matches 7 bases. The CDR3 has 14 residues. The ends lost 2 bases at V and 10 bases at J; junction bases unmatched: 8. Germline V gives CDR1 ENHRY, CDR2 SYGVKD. CDR3 nucleotides: TGTGCCATCAGTGAGGCCTCGACAGGGCAGGAGCAGTTCTTC. It specifies CAISEASTGQEQFF.

This clonotype was detected a few times. V gene TRBV5-1 combines with J gene TRBJ1-2; D ambiguous. V was cut by 6 bases and J by 4 bases, with 13 bases left in between. The CDR3 consists of 13 residues. Looked up from germline, CDR1 is SGHRS and CDR2 is YFSETQ. The DNA of the CDR3 is TGCGCCAGCACCGAGCAGGCGGGCTATGGCTACACCTTC. It specifies CASTEQAGYGYTF.

This clonotype showed up many times. The J gene is TRBJ2-1, the V gene TRBV6-1, with 11 bases that match TRBD2. The CDR3 has 13 amino acids. The V and J ends lost 11 bases and 3 bases, in that order; junction bases with no gene match: 3. CDR1 is MNHNS, CDR2 SASEGT, per germline. Here the CDR3 DNA reads TGTGCCTGTAGCGGGGGGGACTACAATGAGCAGTTCTTC. This translates into CACSGGDYNEQFF.

V gene TRBV7-6 combines with J gene TRBJ2-7; 11 nucleotides agree with TRBD2. The germline V gene has CDR1 SGHVS and CDR2 FNYEAQ. The J segment lost 3 bases and the V segment lost 4 bases, leaving 8 bases of the junction unmatched. CDR3 length equals 16 residues. The DNA for the CDR3 is TGTGCCAGCAGCTCCAAACTAGCGGGGGCTCACTACGAGCAGTACGTC. This translates into CASSSKLAGAHYEQYV.

There are a few counts of this clonotype. The chain employs TRBV5-1 and TRBJ2-2; D gene unclear. The length of the CDR3 is 15 residues. The germline V gene has CDR1 SGHRS and CDR2 YFSETQ. Trimming took 0 bases from V and 2 from J, leaving 8 bases between them. The CDR3 spells CASSLVELNTGELFF. CDR3 nucleotide sequence: TGCGCCAGCAGCTTGGTTGAGTTAAACACCGGGGAGCTGTTTTTT.

The chain links TRBV19 to TRBJ2-3; TRBD2 agrees at 12 bases. Germline lookup yields CDR1 LNHDA and CDR2 SQIVND (reference sequence). The CDR3 is 16 amino acids. The trim removed 4 bases at V and 2 bases at J, leaving 4 bases unmatched. The CDR3 region has the DNA TGTGCCAGTAGTACAGGACTAGCGGGGATCACAGATACGCAGTATTTT. This translates into CASSTGLAGITDTQYF.

This clonotype was counted at least ten times. Its ends do not fully match the called genes, so a read error is possible. V is TRBV7-7 and J is TRBJ2-3; 9 bases line up with TRBD1. CDR3 length: 15 residues. CDR1 is SSHAT, CDR2 FNYEAQ, per germline (reference sequence). The CDR3 DNA follows: TGTGCTAGCAGCCTACAGGGGGCCCCCACAGATACGCAGTATTTT. Its protein product is CASSLQGAPTDTQYF.

The gene calls are TRBV5-1 and TRBJ2-3, with D uncertain. CDR3 length: 14 residues. Germline CDR1 is SGHRS and CDR2 is YFSETQ. V lost 0 bases to trimming and J lost 5 bases, with 10 bases between them. CDR3 sequence (DNA): TGCGCCAGCAGCTTGGATTTTTCCGGAGATACGCAGTATTTT. Protein sequence: CASSLDFSGDTQYF.